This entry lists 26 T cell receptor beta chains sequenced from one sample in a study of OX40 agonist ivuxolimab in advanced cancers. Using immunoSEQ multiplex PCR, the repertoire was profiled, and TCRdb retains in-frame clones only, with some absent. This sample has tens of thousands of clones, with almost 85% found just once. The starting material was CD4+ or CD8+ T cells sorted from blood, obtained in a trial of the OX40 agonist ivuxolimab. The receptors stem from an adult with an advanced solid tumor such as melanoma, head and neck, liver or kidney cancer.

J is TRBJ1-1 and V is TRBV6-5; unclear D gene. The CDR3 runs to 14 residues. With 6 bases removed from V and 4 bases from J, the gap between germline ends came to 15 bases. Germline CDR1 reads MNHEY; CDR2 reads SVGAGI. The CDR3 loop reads CASRRGAAVTEAFF. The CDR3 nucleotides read TGTGCCAGCAGACGCGGCGCAGCGGTCACTGAAGCTTTCTTT.

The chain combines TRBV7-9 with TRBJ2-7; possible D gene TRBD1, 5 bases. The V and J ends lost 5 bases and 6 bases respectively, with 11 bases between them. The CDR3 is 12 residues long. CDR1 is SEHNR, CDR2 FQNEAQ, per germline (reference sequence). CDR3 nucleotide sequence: TGTGCCAGCAGCCTCGACAGCCCCGAGCAGTACTTC. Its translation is CASSLDSPEQYF.

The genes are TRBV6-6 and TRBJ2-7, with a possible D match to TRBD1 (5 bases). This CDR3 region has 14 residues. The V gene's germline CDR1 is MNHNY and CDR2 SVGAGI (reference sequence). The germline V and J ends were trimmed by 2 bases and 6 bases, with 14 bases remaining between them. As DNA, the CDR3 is TGTGCCAGCAGTTACAGCAGGGAATCGGGCGAGCAGTACGTC. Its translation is CASSYSRESGEQYV.

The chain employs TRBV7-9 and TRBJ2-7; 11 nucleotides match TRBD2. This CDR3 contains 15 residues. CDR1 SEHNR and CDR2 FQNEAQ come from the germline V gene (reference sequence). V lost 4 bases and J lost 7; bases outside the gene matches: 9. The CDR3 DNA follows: TGTGCCAGCAGCTCGCGACTAGCGGGAATGCGGGAGCAGTACTTC. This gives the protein CASSSRLAGMREQYF.

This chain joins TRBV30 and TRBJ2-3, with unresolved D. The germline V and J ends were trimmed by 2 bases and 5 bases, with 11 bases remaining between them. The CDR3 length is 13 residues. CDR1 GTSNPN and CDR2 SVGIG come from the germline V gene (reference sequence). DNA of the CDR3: TGTGCCTGGAGTCAGCTGTGGGGAGATACGCAGTATTTT. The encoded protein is CAWSQLWGDTQYF. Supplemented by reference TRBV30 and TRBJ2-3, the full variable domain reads SQTIHQWPATLVQPVGSPLSLECTVEGTSNPNLYWYRQAAGRGLQLLFYSVGIGQISSEVPQNLSASRPQDRQFILSSKKLLLSDSGFYLCAWSQLWGDTQYFGPGTRLTVL.

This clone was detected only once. For the CDR3, the DNA is TGTGCCAGCAGTTCTCTCCGGACAGGAGATTTAAACACCATATATTTT. It codes for CASSSLRTGDLNTIYF. The chain is built from TRBV27 and TRBJ1-3, with 7 positions matching TRBD1. The length of the CDR3 is 16 residues. V dropped 4 bases and J dropped 6; count of bases not matched to a gene: 12. The germline CDR1 and CDR2 sequences are MNHEY and SMNVEV (reference sequence).

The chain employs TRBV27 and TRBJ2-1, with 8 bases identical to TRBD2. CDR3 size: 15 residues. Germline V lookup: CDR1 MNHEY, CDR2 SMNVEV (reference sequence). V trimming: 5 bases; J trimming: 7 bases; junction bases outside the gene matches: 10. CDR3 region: CASSLGRGGKNEQFF. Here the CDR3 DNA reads TGTGCCAGCAGTCTCGGCCGGGGGGGGAAAAATGAGCAGTTCTTC.

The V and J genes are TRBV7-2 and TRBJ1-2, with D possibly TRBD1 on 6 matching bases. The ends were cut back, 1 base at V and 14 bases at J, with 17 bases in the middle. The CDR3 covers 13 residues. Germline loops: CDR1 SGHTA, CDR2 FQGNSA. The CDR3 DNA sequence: TGTGCCAGCAGCTTAGGAGCCGACAGGTGGAGTACCTTC. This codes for CASSLGADRWSTF.

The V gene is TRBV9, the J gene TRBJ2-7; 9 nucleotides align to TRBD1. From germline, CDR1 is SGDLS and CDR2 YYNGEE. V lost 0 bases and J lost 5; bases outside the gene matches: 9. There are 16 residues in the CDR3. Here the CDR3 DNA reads TGTGCCAGCAGCGTAGCGACGGGACAGGGACTTGACGAGCAGTACGTC. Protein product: CASSVATGQGLDEQYV.

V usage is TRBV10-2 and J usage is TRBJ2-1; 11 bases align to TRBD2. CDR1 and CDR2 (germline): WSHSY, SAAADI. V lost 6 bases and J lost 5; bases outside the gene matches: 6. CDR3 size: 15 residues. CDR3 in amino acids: CASSLPGLADNEQFF. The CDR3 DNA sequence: TGCGCCAGCAGCCTTCCGGGACTAGCGGACAATGAGCAGTTCTTC.

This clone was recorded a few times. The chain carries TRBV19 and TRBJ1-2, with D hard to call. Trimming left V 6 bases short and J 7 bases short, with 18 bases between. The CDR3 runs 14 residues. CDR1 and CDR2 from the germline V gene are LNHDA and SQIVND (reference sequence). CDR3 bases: TGTGCCAGTAGCACCATTCGGGGTAGCGGTGGCTACACCTTC. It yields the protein CASSTIRGSGGYTF.

The CDR3 nucleotides are TGTGCCAGCAGTTACTCCGGACAGGGTGGTTCCCTTGGCTACACCTTC. Amino acids: CASSYSGQGGSLGYTF. The chain recombines TRBV6-5 with TRBJ1-2; 8 nucleotides agree with TRBD1. The CDR3 totals 16 residues. V gave up 0 bases and J gave up 7 bases; unmatched junction bases: 10. CDR1 and CDR2 from the germline V gene are MNHEY and SVGAGI.

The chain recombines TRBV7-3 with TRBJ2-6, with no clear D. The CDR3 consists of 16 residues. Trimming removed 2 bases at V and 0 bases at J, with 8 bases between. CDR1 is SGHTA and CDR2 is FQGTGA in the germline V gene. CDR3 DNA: TGTGCCAGCAGCTTAGAATACCTCTCTGGGGCCAACGTCCTGACTTTC. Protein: CASSLEYLSGANVLTF.

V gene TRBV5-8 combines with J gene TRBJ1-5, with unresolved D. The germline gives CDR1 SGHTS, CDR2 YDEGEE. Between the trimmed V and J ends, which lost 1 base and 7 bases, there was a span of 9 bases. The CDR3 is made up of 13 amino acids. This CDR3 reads CASSLFRGQPQHF. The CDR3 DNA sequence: TGTGCCAGCAGCTTGTTCCGAGGACAGCCCCAGCATTTT.

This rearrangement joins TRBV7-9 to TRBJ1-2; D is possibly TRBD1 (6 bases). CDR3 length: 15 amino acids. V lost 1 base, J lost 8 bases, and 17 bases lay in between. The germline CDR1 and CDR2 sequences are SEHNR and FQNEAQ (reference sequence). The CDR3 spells CASSLGGQLGYGYTF. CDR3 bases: TGTGCCAGCAGCTTAGGGGGGCAATTGGGGTACGGCTACACCTTC.

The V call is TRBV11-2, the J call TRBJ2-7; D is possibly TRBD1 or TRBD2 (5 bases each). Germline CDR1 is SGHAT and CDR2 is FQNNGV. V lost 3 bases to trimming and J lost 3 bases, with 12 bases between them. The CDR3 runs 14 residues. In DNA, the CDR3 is TGTGCCAGCAGCTTGGGACCCCCCAGCTACGAGCAGTACTTC. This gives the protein CASSLGPPSYEQYF.

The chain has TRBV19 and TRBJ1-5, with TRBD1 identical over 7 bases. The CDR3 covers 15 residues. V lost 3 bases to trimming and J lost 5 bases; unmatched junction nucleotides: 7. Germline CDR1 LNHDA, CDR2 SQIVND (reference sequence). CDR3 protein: CASSMQGGGYQPQHF. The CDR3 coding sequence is TGTGCCAGTAGTATGCAGGGAGGGGGCTATCAGCCCCAGCATTTT. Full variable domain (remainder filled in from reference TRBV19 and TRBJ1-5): DGGITQSPKYLFRKEGQNVTLSCEQNLNHDAMYWYRQDPGQGLRLIYYSQIVNDFQKGDIAEGYSVSREKKESFPLTVTSAQKNPTAFYLCASSMQGGGYQPQHFGDGTRLSIL.

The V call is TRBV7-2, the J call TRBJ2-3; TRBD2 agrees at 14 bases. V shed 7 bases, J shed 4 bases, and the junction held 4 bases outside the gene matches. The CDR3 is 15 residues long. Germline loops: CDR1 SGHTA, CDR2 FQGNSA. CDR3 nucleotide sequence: TGTGCCAGCATACGACTAGCGGGGGGGTCAGATACGCAGTATTTT. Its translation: CASIRLAGGSDTQYF. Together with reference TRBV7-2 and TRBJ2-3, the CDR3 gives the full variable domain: GAGVSQSPSNKVTEKGKDVELRCDPISGHTALYWYRQSLGQGLEFLIYFQGNSAPDKSGLPSDRFSAERTGGSVSTLTIQRTQQEDSAVYLCASIRLAGGSDTQYFGPGTRLTVL.

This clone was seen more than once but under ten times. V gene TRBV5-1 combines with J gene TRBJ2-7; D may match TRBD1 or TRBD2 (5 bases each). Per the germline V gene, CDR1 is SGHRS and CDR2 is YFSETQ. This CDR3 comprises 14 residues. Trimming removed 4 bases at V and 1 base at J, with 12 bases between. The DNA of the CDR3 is TGCGCCAGCAGCGCCTGGGACGGATCCTACGAGCAGTACTTC. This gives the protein CASSAWDGSYEQYF.

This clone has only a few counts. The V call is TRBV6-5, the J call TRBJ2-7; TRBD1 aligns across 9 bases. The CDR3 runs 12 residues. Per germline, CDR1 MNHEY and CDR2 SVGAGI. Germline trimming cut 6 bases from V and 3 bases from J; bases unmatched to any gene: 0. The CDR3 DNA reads TGTGCCAGCAGGGGACAGGGCTACGAGCAGTACGTC. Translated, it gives CASRGQGYEQYV.

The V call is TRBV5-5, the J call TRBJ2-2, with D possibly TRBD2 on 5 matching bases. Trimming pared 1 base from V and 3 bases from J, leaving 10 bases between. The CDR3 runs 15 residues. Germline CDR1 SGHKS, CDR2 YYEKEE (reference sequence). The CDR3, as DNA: TGTGCCAGCAGCTTGAACAGCGGCGACACCGGGGAGCTGTTTTTT. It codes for CASSLNSGDTGELFF.

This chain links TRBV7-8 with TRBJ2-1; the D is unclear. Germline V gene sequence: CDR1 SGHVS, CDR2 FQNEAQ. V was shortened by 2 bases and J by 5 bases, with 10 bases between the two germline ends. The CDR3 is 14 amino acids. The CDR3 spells CASSLLGFNNEQFF. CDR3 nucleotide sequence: TGTGCCAGCAGCTTATTGGGATTCAACAATGAGCAGTTCTTC.

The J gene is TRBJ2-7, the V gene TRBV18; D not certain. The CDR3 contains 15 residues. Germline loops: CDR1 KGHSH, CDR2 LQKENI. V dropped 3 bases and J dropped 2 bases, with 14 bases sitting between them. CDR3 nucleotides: TGTGCCAGCTCACCGATAGGAGAGAAACCCTACGAGCAGTACTTC. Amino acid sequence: CASSPIGEKPYEQYF.

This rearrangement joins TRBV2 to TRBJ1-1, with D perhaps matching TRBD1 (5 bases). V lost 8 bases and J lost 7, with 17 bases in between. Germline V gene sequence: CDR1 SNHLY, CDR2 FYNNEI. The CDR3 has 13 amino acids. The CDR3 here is CASVKYRDREAFF. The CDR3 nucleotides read TGTGCCAGCGTTAAATACCGGGACCGTGAAGCTTTCTTT.

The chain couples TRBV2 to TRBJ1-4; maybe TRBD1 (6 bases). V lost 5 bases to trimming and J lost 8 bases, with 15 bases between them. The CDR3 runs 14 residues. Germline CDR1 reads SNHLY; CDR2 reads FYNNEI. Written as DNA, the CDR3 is TGTGCCAGCAGTCAGGGGAAGCATCGGGAAAAACTGTTTTTT. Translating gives CASSQGKHREKLFF.

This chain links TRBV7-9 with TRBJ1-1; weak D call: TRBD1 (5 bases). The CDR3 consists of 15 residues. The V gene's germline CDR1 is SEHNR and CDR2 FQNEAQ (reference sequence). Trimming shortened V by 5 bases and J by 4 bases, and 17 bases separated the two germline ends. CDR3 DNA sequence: TGTGCCAGCAGCCCCCCCGGGTCGGGGGGCACTGAAGCTTTCTTT. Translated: CASSPPGSGGTEAFF.